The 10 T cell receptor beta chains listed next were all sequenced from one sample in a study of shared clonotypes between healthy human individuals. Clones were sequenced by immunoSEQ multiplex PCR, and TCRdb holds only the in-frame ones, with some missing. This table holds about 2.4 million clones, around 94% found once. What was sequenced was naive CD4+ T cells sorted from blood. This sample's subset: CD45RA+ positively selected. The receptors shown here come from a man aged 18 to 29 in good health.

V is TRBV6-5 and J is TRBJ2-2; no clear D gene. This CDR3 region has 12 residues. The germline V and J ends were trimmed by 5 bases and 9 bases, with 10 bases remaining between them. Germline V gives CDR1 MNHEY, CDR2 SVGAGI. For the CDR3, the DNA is TGTGCCAGCAGTGCATGGAGCCGGGAGCTGTTTTTT. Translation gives CASSAWSRELFF.

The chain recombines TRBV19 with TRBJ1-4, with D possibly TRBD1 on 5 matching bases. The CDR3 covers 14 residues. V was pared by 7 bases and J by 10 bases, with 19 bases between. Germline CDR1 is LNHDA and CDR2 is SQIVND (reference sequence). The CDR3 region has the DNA TGTGCCAGTACTACGGACCCCAAAAGGGGAAAACTGTTTTTT. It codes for CASTTDPKRGKLFF.

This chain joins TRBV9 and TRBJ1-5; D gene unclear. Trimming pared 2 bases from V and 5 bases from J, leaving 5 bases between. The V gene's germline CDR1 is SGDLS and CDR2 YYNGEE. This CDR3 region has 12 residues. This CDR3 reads CASSVNDQPQHF. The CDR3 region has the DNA TGTGCCAGCAGCGTCAACGATCAGCCCCAGCATTTT.

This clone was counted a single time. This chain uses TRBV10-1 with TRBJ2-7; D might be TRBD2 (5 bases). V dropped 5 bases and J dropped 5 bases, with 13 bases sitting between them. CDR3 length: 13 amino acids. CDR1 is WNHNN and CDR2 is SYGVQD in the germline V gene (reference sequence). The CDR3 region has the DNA TGCGCCAGCAGTAGTGGGAGTAGAAACGAGCAGTACTTC. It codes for CASSSGSRNEQYF.

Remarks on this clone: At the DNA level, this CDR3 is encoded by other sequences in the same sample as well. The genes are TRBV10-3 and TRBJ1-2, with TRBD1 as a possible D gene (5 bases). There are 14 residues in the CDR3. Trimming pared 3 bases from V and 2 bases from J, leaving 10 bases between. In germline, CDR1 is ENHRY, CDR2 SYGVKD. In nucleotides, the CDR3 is TGTGCCATCAGTGATGGAGGGGCCAACTATGGCTACACCTTC. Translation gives CAISDGGANYGYTF.

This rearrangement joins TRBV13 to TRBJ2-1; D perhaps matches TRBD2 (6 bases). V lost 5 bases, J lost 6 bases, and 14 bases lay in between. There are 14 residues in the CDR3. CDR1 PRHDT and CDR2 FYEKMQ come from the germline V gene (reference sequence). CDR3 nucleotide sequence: TGTGCCAGCAGCCAGCGGGTGATTTTCAATGAGCAGTTCTTC. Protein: CASSQRVIFNEQFF.

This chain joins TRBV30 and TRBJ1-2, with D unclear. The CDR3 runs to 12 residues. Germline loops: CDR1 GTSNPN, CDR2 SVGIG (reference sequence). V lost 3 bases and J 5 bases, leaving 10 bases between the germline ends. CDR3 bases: TGTGCCTGGAGAGACGGGTCTTATGGCTACACCTTC. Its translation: CAWRDGSYGYTF.

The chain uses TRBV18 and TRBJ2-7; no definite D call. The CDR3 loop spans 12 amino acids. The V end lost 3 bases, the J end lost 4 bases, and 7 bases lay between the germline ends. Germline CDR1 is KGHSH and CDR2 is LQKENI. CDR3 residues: CASSPNTYEQYF. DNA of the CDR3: TGTGCCAGCTCACCCAATACGTACGAGCAGTACTTC.

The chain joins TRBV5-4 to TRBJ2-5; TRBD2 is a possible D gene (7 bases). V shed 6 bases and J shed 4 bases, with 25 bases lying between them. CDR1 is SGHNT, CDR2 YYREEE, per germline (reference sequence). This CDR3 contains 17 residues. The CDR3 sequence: CASKGGAGAALAETQYF. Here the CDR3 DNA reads TGTGCCAGCAAGGGGGGGGCAGGCGCCGCTTTGGCAGAGACCCAGTACTTC.

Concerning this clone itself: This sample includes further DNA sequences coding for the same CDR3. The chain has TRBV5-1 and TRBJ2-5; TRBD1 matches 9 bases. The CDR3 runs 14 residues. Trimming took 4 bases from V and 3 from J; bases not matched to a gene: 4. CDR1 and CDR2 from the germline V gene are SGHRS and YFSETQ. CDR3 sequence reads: CASSRWTGEETQYF. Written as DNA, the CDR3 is TGCGCCAGCAGCCGATGGACAGGGGAAGAGACCCAGTACTTC. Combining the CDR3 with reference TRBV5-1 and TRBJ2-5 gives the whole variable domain KAGVTQTPRYLIKTRGQQVTLSCSPISGHRSVSWYQQTPGQGLQFLFEYFSETQRNKGNFPGRFSGRQFSNSRSEMNVSTLELGDSALYLCASSRWTGEETQYFGPGTRLLVL.